The clone carrying this T cell receptor beta chain was detected a few times. Its antigen remains unknown. This record comes from a study of cytomegalovirus exposure and HLA in healthy donors. Study at large: The study placed approximately 78% of its 398 genotyped donors in the Caucasian-associated ancestry cluster.

V shed 0 bases and J shed 2 bases, with 11 bases lying between them. The CDR3 spans 15 residues. Germline V gene sequence: CDR1 MNHEY, CDR2 SVGAGI. It was with 60 Vbeta and 13 Jbeta primers that the PCR ran. Profiled with immunoSEQ multiplex PCR; TCRdb holds only in-frame clones, not every one. This sample yields tens of thousands of clones, of which approximately 80% are seen a single time; more than 3% belongs to the top ten. General study findings and limits: A later analysis appeared to link common viral pathogens to several of the most significant clusters. In a later analysis, donors in an Asian-associated ancestry cluster reportedly had fewer N-insertions in productive TCRs than the cohort mean.

Material: PBMCs. The chain recombines TRBV6-5 with TRBJ2-7, with D hard to call. The clonotype originates from a man aged 25 to 40 in good health and CMV-seronegative. The CDR3 nucleotides read TGTGCCAGCAGTTACTCCAGACTGAGCCCCTACGAGCAGTACTTC. It is translated as CASSYSRLSPYEQYF.